What follows are 16 T cell receptor beta chains derived from one specimen sequenced in a study of technical replicates of blood from a few donors. This table comes from immunoSEQ multiplex PCR, and its TCRdb copy is limited to in-frame clones, with some not included. The table shows fewer than 90,000 clones, with 93% occurring only once. The sequencing sample was made of T cells isolated from PBMCs. The receptors come from a human donor in good health.

This chain connects TRBV11-2 to TRBJ1-4; TRBD1 might be the D (5 bases). The CDR3 is 15 residues long. Germline lookup yields CDR1 SGHAT and CDR2 FQNNGV. V shed 3 bases and J shed 0 bases, with 8 bases lying between them. The CDR3 spells CASSLPGSTNEKLFF. DNA of the CDR3: TGTGCCAGCAGCTTGCCAGGGTCAACTAATGAAAAACTGTTTTTT.

J is TRBJ1-5 and V is TRBV6-1, with D tentatively TRBD1 (5 bases). The CDR3 has 14 residues. Germline CDR1 and CDR2: MNHNS and SASEGT. V lost 10 bases to trimming and J lost 5 bases, with 18 bases between them. The CDR3 DNA reads as TGTGCCATTAACGACCGGGACTTACATCAGCCCCAGCATTTT. Its translation is CAINDRDLHQPQHF.

The gene calls are TRBV5-1 and TRBJ1-3, with no clear D. Germline CDR1 reads SGHRS; CDR2 reads YFSETQ. The CDR3 runs to 19 residues. V was trimmed by 0 bases and J by 1 base, leaving 20 bases between them. CDR3 in amino acids: CASSLAPGLYPTSGNTIYF. The CDR3 nucleotides read TGCGCCAGCAGCTTGGCTCCTGGTTTGTACCCAACATCTGGAAACACCATATATTTT.

The chain couples TRBV7-9 to TRBJ2-1, with 13 bases identical to TRBD2. The CDR3 has 18 amino acids. CDR1 SEHNR and CDR2 FQNEAQ come from the germline V gene (reference sequence). V shed 6 bases, J shed 10 bases, and the junction held 18 bases outside the gene matches. The CDR3 coding sequence is TGTGCCAGCAGAGACCTGACTAGCGGGAGGCCTGGGATGAGGGAGCAGTTCTTC. Its translation is CASRDLTSGRPGMREQFF.

The rearrangement links TRBV19 to TRBJ2-3; TRBD2 agrees at 10 bases. The V segment lost 9 bases and the J segment 3 bases; nucleotides outside the gene matches: 9. This CDR3 comprises 15 residues. CDR1 LNHDA and CDR2 SQIVND come from the germline V gene (reference sequence). In DNA, the CDR3 is TGTGCCAGGAACCCTAGCGGGGGTATTACAGATACGCAGTATTTT. Translated, it gives CARNPSGGITDTQYF. The complete variable domain, with remaining parts taken from reference TRBV19 and TRBJ2-3, reads DGGITQSPKYLFRKEGQNVTLSCEQNLNHDAMYWYRQDPGQGLRLIYYSQIVNDFQKGDIAEGYSVSREKKESFPLTVTSAQKNPTAFYLCARNPSGGITDTQYFGPGTRLTVL.

The chain uses TRBV7-8 and TRBJ1-3; weak D call: TRBD1 (6 bases). The CDR3 runs to 15 residues. Germline CDR1 reads SGHVS; CDR2 reads FQNEAQ. The V and J ends lost 1 base and 4 bases respectively, with 11 bases between them. Here the CDR3 reads CASSLDQGSGNTIYF. CDR3 nucleotide sequence: TGTGCCAGCAGCTTAGACCAGGGGTCAGGAAACACCATATATTTT.

This sequence joins TRBV19 and TRBJ1-4; 11 bases line up with TRBD1. The junction had 8 bases not matched to a gene; V was cut back by 7 bases and J by 7 bases. The V gene's germline CDR1 is LNHDA and CDR2 SQIVND (reference sequence). This CDR3 contains 15 residues. DNA of the CDR3: TGTGCCAGTACCTGGACAGGGGGCCCGAGTGAAAAACTGTTTTTT. Translation gives CASTWTGGPSEKLFF. Variable domain in full (rest from reference TRBV19 and TRBJ1-4): DGGITQSPKYLFRKEGQNVTLSCEQNLNHDAMYWYRQDPGQGLRLIYYSQIVNDFQKGDIAEGYSVSREKKESFPLTVTSAQKNPTAFYLCASTWTGGPSEKLFFGSGTQLSVL.

This chain links TRBV11-3 with TRBJ1-1; D unresolved. V was cut by 4 bases and J by 5 bases, with 8 bases left in between. This CDR3 has 12 amino acids. CDR1 and CDR2 from the germline V gene are SGHNT and YENEEA. CDR3 residues: CASSSGWTEAFF. The CDR3 nucleotides are TGTGCCAGCAGCTCGGGGTGGACTGAAGCTTTCTTT.

The rearrangement uses TRBV29-1 and TRBJ2-5; D unresolved. CDR1 SQVTM and CDR2 ANQGSEA come from the germline V gene. The CDR3 runs 16 residues. The V gene lost 4 bases and the J gene lost 2 bases, with 20 bases spanning the gap. The CDR3 here is CSVGPLLEIDQETQYF. CDR3 coding DNA: TGCAGCGTTGGCCCCTTGTTGGAGATCGATCAAGAGACCCAGTACTTC.

This sequence joins TRBV7-9 and TRBJ2-1; 8 bases line up with TRBD2. The germline V gene has CDR1 SEHNR and CDR2 FQNEAQ (reference sequence). Trimming removed 5 bases from V and 3 bases from J; junction bases left unmatched: 6. There are 15 residues in the CDR3. CDR3 amino acids: CASSGSGVSYNEQFF. As DNA, the CDR3 is TGTGCCAGCAGCGGTAGCGGGGTCAGCTACAATGAGCAGTTCTTC.

The chain is built from TRBV10-3 and TRBJ2-5, with 7 nucleotides matching TRBD2. Germline-derived CDR1 and CDR2 are ENHRY and SYGVKD. This CDR3 region has 14 residues. The V and J ends lost 8 bases and 1 base, in that order; junction bases with no gene match: 7. CDR3 nucleotide sequence: TGTGCCATCGGGGGGGGGACGGCCCAAGAGACCCAGTACTTC. Its protein is CAIGGGTAQETQYF.

The rearrangement joins TRBV29-1 to TRBJ2-7; 7 positions match TRBD2. Germline CDR1 reads SQVTM; CDR2 reads ANQGSEA. CDR3 size: 12 residues. J gave up 6 bases and V 5 bases, and 7 bases lay outside the gene matches. The CDR3 DNA sequence: TGCAGCGTTAGTGGCGGGAGTGGCGAGCAGTACTTC. Amino acids: CSVSGGSGEQYF.

CDR3 sequence reads: CASTGQGPTGELFF. In nucleotides, the CDR3 is TGTGCCAGCACAGGACAGGGTCCCACCGGGGAGCTGTTTTTT. The chain employs TRBV6-5 and TRBJ2-2; 8 bases match TRBD1. Trimming took 7 bases from V and 4 from J; bases not matched to a gene: 5. Germline lookup yields CDR1 MNHEY and CDR2 SVGAGI. This CDR3 region has 14 residues.

The J gene is TRBJ1-1, the V gene TRBV11-2, with a tentative D call TRBD1 (5 bases). V gave up 6 bases and J gave up 4 bases, with 15 bases separating them. The CDR3 consists of 14 residues. Germline CDR1 reads SGHAT; CDR2 reads FQNNGV. The CDR3 here is CASRYQGFSTEAFF. The CDR3 DNA reads as TGTGCCAGCAGATATCAGGGTTTTAGCACTGAAGCTTTCTTT.

The V and J genes are TRBV27 and TRBJ2-1; the match to TRBD2 covers 7 bases. V dropped 5 bases and J dropped 7; count of bases not matched to a gene: 8. Per germline, CDR1 MNHEY and CDR2 SMNVEV (reference sequence). This CDR3 comprises 14 residues. The CDR3: CASSTGLVRNEQFF. CDR3 nucleotides: TGTGCCAGCAGTACCGGACTAGTTCGGAATGAGCAGTTCTTC.

V and J are TRBV6-6 and TRBJ2-3; TRBD1 is a possible D gene (6 bases). Germline V gene data show CDR1 as MNHNY and CDR2 as SVGAGI (reference sequence). V was clipped by 6 bases and J by 1 base, with 11 bases between them. The CDR3 is 14 residues long. CDR3 residues: CASRGAKGTDTQYF. For the CDR3, the DNA is TGTGCCAGCAGGGGGGCCAAAGGCACAGATACGCAGTATTTT.